The text below deals with one T cell receptor (beta chain). The data derive from a study of shared clonotypes between healthy human individuals. Germline CDR1 reads SNHLY; CDR2 reads FYNNEI. The CDR3 has 14 amino acids. V was pared by 3 bases and J by 7 bases, with 4 bases of the junction left unmatched. Only in-frame clones appear in the TCRdb table, and some are missing; sequencing was by immunoSEQ multiplex PCR. The sample lists approximately 2.4 million clones; 95% were seen once. This TCR was sampled from a man younger than 35 in good health. Input material: naive CD4+ T cells sorted from blood. Described subset: CD45RA+ positively selected. This chain connects TRBV2 to TRBJ1-4; TRBD1 matches at 8 bases. The CDR3 is CASSEDREAEKLFF. The CDR3 DNA follows: TGTGCCAGCAGTGAGGACAGGGAGGCTGAAAAACTGTTTTTT.